Listed here are 19 T cell receptor beta chains from one sample, sequenced in a study of blood T cells in healthy people across ages. Sample-barcoded 5' priming and a J-beta primer mix drove a second PCR of about 7 to 12 cycles. TCRdb reanalysed the 5' RACE reads using MiXCR and keeps one entry per CDR3 protein. Among more than 900,000 distinct CDR3 sequences, about 28% were seen once, and the ten largest hold roughly a tenth. The sample was also linked to a second study, of T cells of mothers and their children.

Sequencing was performed on blood. The receptor set was obtained from a woman in her forties in good health.

CDR3 region: CASTGGSGNTIYF. The CDR3 nucleotides are TGTGCCAGCACGGGAGGCTCTGGAAACACCATATATTTT. This chain links TRBV28 with TRBJ1-3, with D uncertain. Trimming removed 7 bases at V and 0 bases at J, with 7 bases between. This CDR3 spans 13 amino acids. In germline, CDR1 is MDHEN, CDR2 SYDVKM.

This clonotype was counted many times. The rearrangement links TRBV12-3 or TRBV12-4 to TRBJ2-5, with 10 nucleotides matching TRBD1. The trim removed 6 bases at V and 0 bases at J, leaving 10 bases unmatched. The CDR3 contains 17 residues. CDR3 residues: CASRPRTGTGDQETQYF. For the CDR3, the DNA is TGTGCCAGCAGGCCCCGTACCGGGACAGGGGACCAAGAGACCCAGTACTTC.

Only a few counts were recorded for this clonotype. The CDR3 DNA reads TGTGCCAGCAGTTACTCGCCCTTTGCCGGGGAGCTGTTTTTT. This gives the protein CASSYSPFAGELFF. The rearrangement uses TRBV6-2 or TRBV6-3 and TRBJ2-2; no clear D. The V gene's germline CDR1 is MNHEY and CDR2 SVGEGT. The CDR3 extends over 14 amino acids. Trimming stripped 0 bases from V and 6 bases from J, with 8 bases between.

The gene calls are TRBV9 and TRBJ2-3; 7 nucleotides align to TRBD1. The CDR3 loop spans 15 amino acids. After removal of 0 bases from V and 9 bases from J, the junction contained 10 bases not matched to a gene. Germline V gene lookup returns CDR1 SGDLS and CDR2 YYNGEE. The CDR3 spells CASSVVRDSPPTQYF. The CDR3 nucleotides are TGTGCCAGCAGCGTAGTGAGGGACAGCCCCCCCACGCAGTATTTT.

This clonotype was recorded a few times. The chain has TRBV5-1 and TRBJ1-2, with D possibly matching TRBD1 (5 bases). V was shortened by 2 bases and J by 0 bases, with 11 bases between the two germline ends. CDR1 SGHRS and CDR2 YFSETQ come from the germline V gene. The CDR3 length is 15 residues. CDR3 coding DNA: TGCGCCAGCAGCTTCGGGGCGGGCACTAACTATGGCTACACCTTC. This translates into CASSFGAGTNYGYTF.

This clonotype was picked up a small number of times. The J gene is TRBJ2-3, the V gene TRBV12-3 or TRBV12-4; perhaps TRBD1 as D (6 bases). The CDR3 extends over 16 amino acids. V was pared by 4 bases and J by 4 bases, with 18 bases between. The CDR3 sequence is CASSSPGSGVADTQYF. The DNA for the CDR3 is TGTGCCAGCAGTTCCCCCGGGTCAGGGGTTGCAGATACGCAGTATTTT.

This clonotype occurred many times. The chain is built from TRBV5-1 and TRBJ2-7, with 10 bases that match TRBD1. V lost 3 bases, J lost 2 bases, and 2 bases stayed unmatched. CDR3 length: 14 amino acids. Germline V gene lookup returns CDR1 SGHRS and CDR2 YFSETQ. In DNA, the CDR3 is TGCGCCAGCAGCTGGGGACAGGGGACCTACGAGCAGTACTTC. It codes for CASSWGQGTYEQYF.

The chain carries TRBV5-4 and TRBJ2-3; D unresolved. This CDR3 is 13 amino acids long. Germline assignment: CDR1 SGHNT and CDR2 YYREEE (reference sequence). Trimming shortened V by 4 bases and J by 6 bases, and 12 bases separated the two germline ends. CDR3 residues: CASSPVLLDTQYF. The DNA for the CDR3 is TGTGCCAGCAGCCCCGTACTTCTGGATACGCAGTATTTT.

A word on this clonotype: A read error may produce the germline difference seen at one junction end. This chain links TRBV15 with TRBJ1-1; D call uncertain. Germline V gene data show CDR1 as LNHNV and CDR2 as YYDKDF (reference sequence). The CDR3 runs to 15 residues. Here the CDR3 reads CATNRLEIDNTEAFF. In DNA form, the CDR3 reads TGTGCCACCAACAGACTGGAGATCGACAACACTGAAGCTTTCTTT.

About this clonotype: This may be a read error: a much more frequent sequence differs by one nucleotide. This chain links TRBV20-1 with TRBJ1-5, with D perhaps matching TRBD1 (5 bases). V was pared by 3 bases and J by 11 bases, with 17 bases between. Germline loops: CDR1 DFQATT, CDR2 SNEGSKA (reference sequence). The CDR3 runs to 13 residues. The CDR3, as DNA: TGCAGTGCTAGGGACCAGGGTGTGCCGGCCCAGCATTTT. Its protein is CSARDQGVPAQHF.

The chain employs TRBV20-1 and TRBJ1-1; perhaps TRBD1 as D (5 bases). V shed 5 bases and J shed 1 base, with 11 bases lying between them. Germline assignment: CDR1 DFQATT and CDR2 SNEGSKA (reference sequence). The CDR3 extends over 13 amino acids. CDR3 nucleotide sequence: TGCAGTGCTTGGGACTCCAGGAACACTGAAGCTTTCTTT. It specifies CSAWDSRNTEAFF.

This clonotype came up a few times. The chain employs TRBV7-8 and TRBJ1-1; TRBD1 matches 8 bases. V lost 5 bases to trimming and J lost 3 bases; unmatched junction nucleotides: 11. The CDR3 is made up of 16 amino acids. Germline V gives CDR1 SGHVS, CDR2 FQNEAQ. This CDR3 is CASSPPPGQGDTEAFF. The DNA of the CDR3 is TGTGCCAGCAGCCCCCCGCCCGGACAGGGCGACACTGAAGCTTTCTTT.

This clonotype was seen more than once but under ten times. This chain connects TRBV21-1 to TRBJ2-3; the table gives TRBD1 as D, unverified against the DNA. TRBV21-1 is a known pseudogene. There are 15 residues in the CDR3. The CDR3 region is CASSKATGAGDTQYF. CDR3 DNA sequence: TGTGCCAGCAGCAAAGCGACAGGGGCTGGGGATACGCAGTATTTT.

This clonotype was recorded many times. V usage is TRBV5-4 and J usage is TRBJ2-7; the D call may be TRBD1 or TRBD2 (6 bases each). The CDR3 totals 15 residues. Looked up from germline, CDR1 is SGHNT and CDR2 is YYREEE (reference sequence). With 3 bases removed from V and 5 bases from J, the gap between germline ends came to 18 bases. CDR3 sequence reads: CASSSTIGGPHEQYF. The CDR3 nucleotides read TGTGCCAGCAGCTCGACCATAGGGGGGCCCCACGAGCAGTACTTC.

This clonotype was seen many times. The chain combines TRBV24-1 with TRBJ2-2; 7 nucleotides line up with TRBD1. Germline V gives CDR1 KGHDR, CDR2 SFDVKD. The J segment lost 3 bases and the V segment lost 3 bases, leaving 6 bases of the junction unmatched. The length of the CDR3 is 16 residues. The CDR3 region is CATSDDRVGYTGELFF. CDR3 coding DNA: TGTGCCACCAGTGATGACAGGGTTGGTTACACCGGGGAGCTGTTTTTT.

This clonotype was seen only a few times. The chain joins TRBV6-1 to TRBJ1-1; no definite D call. CDR3 size: 13 residues. The germline CDR1 and CDR2 sequences are MNHNS and SASEGT. V was clipped by 7 bases and J by 1 base, with 10 bases between them. CDR3 loop: CASTFAQNTEAFF. CDR3 coding DNA: TGTGCCAGCACCTTCGCACAGAACACTGAAGCTTTCTTT.

Note on this clonotype: A much larger clone sits a single nucleotide away, making a read error possible. The chain employs TRBV9 and TRBJ1-1; D gene ambiguous. This CDR3 region has 11 residues. Germline V gene lookup returns CDR1 SGDLS and CDR2 YYNGEE. V dropped 0 bases and J dropped 4 bases, with 1 base sitting between them. CDR3 protein: CASSVATEAFF. The CDR3 DNA follows: TGTGCCAGCAGCGTAGCCACTGAAGCTTTCTTT.

This clonotype was counted a few times. This chain links TRBV25-1 with TRBJ1-1; possible D gene TRBD1, 6 bases. The CDR3 runs 14 residues. In germline, CDR1 is MGHDK, CDR2 SYGVNS. Trimming took off 2 bases at V and 9 bases at J, with 16 bases between the two ends. CDR3 protein: CASSELAQGPQAFF. DNA for the CDR3: TGTGCCAGCAGTGAACTGGCCCAGGGGCCCCAAGCTTTCTTT.

This clonotype showed up many times. The rearrangement joins TRBV7-2 to TRBJ2-5; possibly TRBD2 for D (6 bases). V was pared by 5 bases and J by 2 bases, with 15 bases between. CDR3 length equals 15 residues. CDR1 and CDR2 from the germline V gene are SGHTA and FQGNSA. CDR3 in amino acids: CASSTQGRIQETQYF. In DNA form, the CDR3 reads TGTGCCAGCAGCACCCAAGGGAGGATTCAAGAGACCCAGTACTTC.